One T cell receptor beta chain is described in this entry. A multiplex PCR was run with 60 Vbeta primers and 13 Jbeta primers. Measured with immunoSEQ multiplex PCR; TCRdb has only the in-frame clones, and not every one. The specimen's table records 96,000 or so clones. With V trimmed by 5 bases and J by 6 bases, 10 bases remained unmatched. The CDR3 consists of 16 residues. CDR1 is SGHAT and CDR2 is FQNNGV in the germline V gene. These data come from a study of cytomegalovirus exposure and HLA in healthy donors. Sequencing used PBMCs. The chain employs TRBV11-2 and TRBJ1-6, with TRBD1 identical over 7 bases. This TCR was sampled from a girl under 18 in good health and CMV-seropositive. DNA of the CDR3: TGTGCCAGCAGCCTTAACTCCGAGGGGGCTAATTCACCCCTCCACTTT. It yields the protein CASSLNSEGANSPLHF.